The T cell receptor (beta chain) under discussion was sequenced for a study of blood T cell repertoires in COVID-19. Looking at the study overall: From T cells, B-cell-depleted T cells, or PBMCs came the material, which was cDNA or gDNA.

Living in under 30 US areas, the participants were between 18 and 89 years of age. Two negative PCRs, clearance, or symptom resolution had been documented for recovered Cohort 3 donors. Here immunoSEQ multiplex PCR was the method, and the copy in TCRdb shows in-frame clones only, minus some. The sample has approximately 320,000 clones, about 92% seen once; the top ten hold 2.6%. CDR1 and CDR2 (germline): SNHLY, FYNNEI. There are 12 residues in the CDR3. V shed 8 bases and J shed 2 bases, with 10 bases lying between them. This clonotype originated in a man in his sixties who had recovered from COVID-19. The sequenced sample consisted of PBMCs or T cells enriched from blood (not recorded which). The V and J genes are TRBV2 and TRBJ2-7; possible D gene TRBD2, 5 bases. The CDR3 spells CASGLSTYEQYF. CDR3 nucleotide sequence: TGTGCCAGCGGACTTTCCACCTACGAGCAGTACTTC.